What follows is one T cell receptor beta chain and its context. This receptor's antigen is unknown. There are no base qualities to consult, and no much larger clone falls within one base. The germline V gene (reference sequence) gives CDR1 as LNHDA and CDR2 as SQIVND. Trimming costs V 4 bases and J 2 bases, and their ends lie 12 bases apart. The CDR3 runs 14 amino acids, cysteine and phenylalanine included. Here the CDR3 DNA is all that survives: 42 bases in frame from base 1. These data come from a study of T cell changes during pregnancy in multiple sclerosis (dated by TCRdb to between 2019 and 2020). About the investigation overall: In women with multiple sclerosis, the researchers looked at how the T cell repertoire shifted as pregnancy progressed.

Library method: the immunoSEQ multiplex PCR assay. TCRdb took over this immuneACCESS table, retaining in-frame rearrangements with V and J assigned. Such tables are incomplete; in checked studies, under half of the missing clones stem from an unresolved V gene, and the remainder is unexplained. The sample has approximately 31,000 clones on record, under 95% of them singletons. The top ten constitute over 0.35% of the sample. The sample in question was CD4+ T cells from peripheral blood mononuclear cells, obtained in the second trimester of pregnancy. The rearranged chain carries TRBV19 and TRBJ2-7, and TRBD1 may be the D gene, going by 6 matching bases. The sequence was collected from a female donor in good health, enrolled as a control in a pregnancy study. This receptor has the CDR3 CASSRGDKPYEQYF. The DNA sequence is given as TGTGCCAGTAGTAGAGGGGACAAACCCTACGAGCAGTACTTC.